This T cell receptor (beta chain) was profiled in a study of blood T cell repertoires in COVID-19. Per the original data handling: Cell counts per sample came from amplifying reference gene primers. TCRdb's table, derived via immunoSEQ multiplex PCR, lists solely in-frame clones and lacks some. That table supplies the V and J calls and clone size; D and trimming were determined from the DNA. This table holds around 120,000 clones, less than 90% found once. The CDR3 has 11 amino acids. The V end lost 4 bases, the J end lost 7 bases, and 5 bases lay between the germline ends. The germline gives CDR1 SEHNR, CDR2 FQNEAQ (reference sequence).

This receptor was identified in a man aged 65 to 85 who had recovered from COVID-19. The chain recombines TRBV7-9 with TRBJ2-1; D ambiguous. The sample was peripheral blood. CDR3 in DNA: TGTGCCAGCAGCTCCGAGAATGAGCAGTTCTTC. As protein: CASSSENEQFF.